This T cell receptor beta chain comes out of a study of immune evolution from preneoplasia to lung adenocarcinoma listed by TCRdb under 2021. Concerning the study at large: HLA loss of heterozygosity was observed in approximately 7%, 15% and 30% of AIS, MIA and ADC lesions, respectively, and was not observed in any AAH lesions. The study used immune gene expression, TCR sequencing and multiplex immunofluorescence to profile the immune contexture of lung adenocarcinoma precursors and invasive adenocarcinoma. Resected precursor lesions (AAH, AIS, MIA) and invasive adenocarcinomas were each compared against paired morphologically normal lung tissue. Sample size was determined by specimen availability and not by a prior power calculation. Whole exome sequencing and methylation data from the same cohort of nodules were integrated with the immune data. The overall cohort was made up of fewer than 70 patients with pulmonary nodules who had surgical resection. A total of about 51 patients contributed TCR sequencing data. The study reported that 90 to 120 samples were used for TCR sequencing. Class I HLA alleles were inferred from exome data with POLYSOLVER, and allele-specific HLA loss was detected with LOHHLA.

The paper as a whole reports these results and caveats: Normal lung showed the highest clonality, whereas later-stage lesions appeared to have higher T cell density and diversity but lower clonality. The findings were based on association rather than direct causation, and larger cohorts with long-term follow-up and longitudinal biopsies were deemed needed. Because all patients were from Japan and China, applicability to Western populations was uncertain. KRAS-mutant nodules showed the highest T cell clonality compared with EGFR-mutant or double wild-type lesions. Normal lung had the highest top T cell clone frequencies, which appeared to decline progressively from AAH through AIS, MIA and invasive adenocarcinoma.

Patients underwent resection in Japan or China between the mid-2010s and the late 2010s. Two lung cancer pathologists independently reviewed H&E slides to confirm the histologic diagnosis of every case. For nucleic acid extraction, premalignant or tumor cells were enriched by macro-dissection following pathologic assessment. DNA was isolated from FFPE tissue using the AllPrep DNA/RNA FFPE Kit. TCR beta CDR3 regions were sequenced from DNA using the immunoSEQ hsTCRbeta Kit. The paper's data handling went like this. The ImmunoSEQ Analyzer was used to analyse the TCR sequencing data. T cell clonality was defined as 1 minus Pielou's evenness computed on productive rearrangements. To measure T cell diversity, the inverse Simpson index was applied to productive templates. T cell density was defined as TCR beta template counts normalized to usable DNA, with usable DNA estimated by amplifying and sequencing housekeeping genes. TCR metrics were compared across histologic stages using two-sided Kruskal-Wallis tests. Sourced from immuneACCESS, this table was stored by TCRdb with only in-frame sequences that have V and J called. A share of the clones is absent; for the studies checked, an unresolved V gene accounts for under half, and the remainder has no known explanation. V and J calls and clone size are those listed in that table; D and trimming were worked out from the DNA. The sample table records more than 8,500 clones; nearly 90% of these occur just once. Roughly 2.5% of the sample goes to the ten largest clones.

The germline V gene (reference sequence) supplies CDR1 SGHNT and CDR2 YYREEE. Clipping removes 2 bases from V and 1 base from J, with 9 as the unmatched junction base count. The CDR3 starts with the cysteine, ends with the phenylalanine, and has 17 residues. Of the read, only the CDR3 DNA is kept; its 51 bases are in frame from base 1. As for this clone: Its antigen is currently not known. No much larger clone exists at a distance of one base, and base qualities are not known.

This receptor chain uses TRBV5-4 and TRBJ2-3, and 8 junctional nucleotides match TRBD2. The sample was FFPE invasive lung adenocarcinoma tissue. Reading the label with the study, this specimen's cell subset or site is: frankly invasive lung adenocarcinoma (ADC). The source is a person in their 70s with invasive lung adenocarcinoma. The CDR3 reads CASSFLVSGGGTDTQYF. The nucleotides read TGTGCCAGCAGCTTTCTTGTGAGCGGGGGTGGCACAGATACGCAGTATTTT.